This paragraph covers one T cell receptor (beta chain) sequence. What it binds is not known. Other nucleotide sequences in the sample specify the same CDR3. Treatment: around 19 received Ad26.COV2.S at low or high dose, single or two shots; 5 received placebo; per-sample allocation not given. Sampling was done on day 63 after the first vaccine or placebo injection. The data derive from a study of Ad26.COV2.S vaccination and SARS-CoV-2 variants. Study findings and constraints: Total T cell responses, in the TCR breadth and depth analyses, may have been underestimated.

Some clones are missing from TCRdb's copy, which holds only in-frame ones; the method was immunoSEQ multiplex PCR. The sample yields 300,000 to 350,000 clones, 86% seen once. Germline V gene lookup returns CDR1 SEHNR and CDR2 FQNEAQ (reference sequence). V gave up 4 bases and J gave up 4 bases, with 8 bases separating them. The CDR3 consists of 13 residues. This chain joins TRBV7-9 and TRBJ2-1; D is perhaps TRBD2 (5 bases). The sample here was peripheral blood, taken in a trial of Ad26.COV2.S vaccine versus placebo. The TCR was taken from a person between 18 and 65 years old who received the Ad26.COV2.S COVID-19 vaccine or a placebo. The CDR3 sequence: CASSSAGYNEQFF. The CDR3 coding sequence is TGTGCCAGCAGCTCCGCGGGTTACAATGAGCAGTTCTTC. The variable domain in full, completed from reference TRBV7-9 and TRBJ2-1, reads DTGVSQNPRHKITKRGQNVTFRCDPISEHNRLYWYRQTLGQGPEFLTYFQNEAQLEKSRLLSDRFSAERPKGSFSTLEIQRTEQGDSAMYLCASSSAGYNEQFFGPGTRLTVL.